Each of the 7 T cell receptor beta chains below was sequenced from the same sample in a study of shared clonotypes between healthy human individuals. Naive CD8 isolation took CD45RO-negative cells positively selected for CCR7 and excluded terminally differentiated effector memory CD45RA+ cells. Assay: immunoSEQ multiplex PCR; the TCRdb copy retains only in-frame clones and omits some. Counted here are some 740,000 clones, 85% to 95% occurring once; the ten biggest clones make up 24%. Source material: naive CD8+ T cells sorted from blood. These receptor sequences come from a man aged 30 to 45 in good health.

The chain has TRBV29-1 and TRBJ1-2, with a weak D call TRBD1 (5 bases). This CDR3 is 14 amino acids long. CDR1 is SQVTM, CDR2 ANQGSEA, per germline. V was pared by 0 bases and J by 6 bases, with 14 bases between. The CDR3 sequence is CSVEDRELGDGYTF. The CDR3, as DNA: TGCAGCGTTGAAGATCGGGAGTTGGGGGATGGCTACACCTTC.

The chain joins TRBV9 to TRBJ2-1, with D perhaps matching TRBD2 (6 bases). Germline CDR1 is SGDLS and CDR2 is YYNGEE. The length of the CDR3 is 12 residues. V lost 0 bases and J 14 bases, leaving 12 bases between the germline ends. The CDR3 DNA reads TGTGCCAGCAGCGTAGGAGCGGGCGAGGAGTTCTTC. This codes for CASSVGAGEEFF.

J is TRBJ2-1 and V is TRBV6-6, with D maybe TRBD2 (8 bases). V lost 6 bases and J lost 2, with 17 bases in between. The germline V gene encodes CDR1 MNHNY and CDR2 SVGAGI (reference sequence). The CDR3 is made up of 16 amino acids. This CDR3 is CASRRQGLVPYNEQFF. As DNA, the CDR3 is TGTGCCAGCAGGCGACAGGGACTAGTTCCCTACAATGAGCAGTTCTTC.

The CDR3 nucleotides are TGCAGCGTTGAGTTCAGGGCGAAGACCCAGTACTTC. As protein: CSVEFRAKTQYF. This sequence joins TRBV29-1 and TRBJ2-5; D possibly corresponds to TRBD1 (5 bases). Looked up from germline, CDR1 is SQVTM and CDR2 is ANQGSEA. This CDR3 has 12 residues. With 3 bases removed from V and 6 bases from J, the gap between germline ends came to 11 bases.

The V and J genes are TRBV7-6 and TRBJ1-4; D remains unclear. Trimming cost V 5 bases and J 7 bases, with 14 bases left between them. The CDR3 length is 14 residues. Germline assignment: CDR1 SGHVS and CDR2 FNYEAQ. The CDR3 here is CASSILGWGEKLFF. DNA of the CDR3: TGTGCCAGCAGCATATTGGGGTGGGGTGAAAAACTGTTTTTT.

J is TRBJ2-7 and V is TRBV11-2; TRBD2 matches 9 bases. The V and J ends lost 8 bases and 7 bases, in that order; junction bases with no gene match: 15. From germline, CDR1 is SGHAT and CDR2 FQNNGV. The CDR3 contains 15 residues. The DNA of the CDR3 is TGTGCCAGCTCCGAGTCCCCAGCGGGAGGAAGAGAGCAGTACTTC. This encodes CASSESPAGGREQYF.

This CDR3 is CASSFTGGNEQYF. The CDR3 region has the DNA TGTGCCAGCAGTTTCACAGGGGGCAACGAGCAGTACTTC. The chain combines TRBV27 with TRBJ2-7, with 9 positions matching TRBD1. CDR1 is MNHEY and CDR2 is SMNVEV in the germline V gene (reference sequence). V was pared by 3 bases and J by 5 bases, with 2 bases of the junction left unmatched. The CDR3 spans 13 residues.